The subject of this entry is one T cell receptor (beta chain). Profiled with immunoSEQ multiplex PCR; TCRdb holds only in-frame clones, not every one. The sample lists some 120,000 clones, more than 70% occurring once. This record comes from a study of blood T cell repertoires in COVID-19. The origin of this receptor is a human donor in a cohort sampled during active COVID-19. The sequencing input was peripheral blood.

DNA of the CDR3: TGCAGTGCTAGTTCTGCCCGGCTAGCGGGAATCGGTGAGCAGTTCTTC. Protein: CSASSARLAGIGEQFF. The gene calls are TRBV20-1 and TRBJ2-1, with 9 bases lining up with TRBD2. The germline CDR1 and CDR2 sequences are DFQATT and SNEGSKA (reference sequence). The CDR3 extends over 16 amino acids. With 3 bases clipped from V and 9 bases from J, the junction kept 15 bases outside the gene matches.